The clone carrying this T cell receptor beta chain was seen only once. Antigen unknown. The data were taken from a study of radiation and T cells in renal cell carcinoma. General study findings and limits: Without pretreatment biopsies, baseline tumor clonotype presence was undetermined.

V dropped 3 bases and J dropped 3 bases, with 24 bases sitting between them. Germline-derived CDR1 and CDR2 are MNHNS and SASEGT. The CDR3 contains 18 residues. The protocol was immunoSEQ multiplex PCR, while the TCRdb copy is restricted to in-frame clones and leaves out a portion. The repertoire holds 60,000 to 75,000 clones, with approximately 80% as singletons. Documented time point: blood 4 weeks post-SBRT, at nephrectomy. As for treatment: 15 Gy SBRT to primary tumor, nephrectomy 4 weeks later. Nephrectomy followed 15 Gy stereotactic body radiation by 4 weeks. Serial blood draws occurred at baseline and 2 and 4 weeks post-SBRT.

The chain is built from TRBV6-1 and TRBJ2-7, with no clear D. The source was blood, collected from a patient whose treatment included radiotherapy and nephrectomy. This sequence was found in a man in his sixties with renal cell carcinoma. The DNA of the CDR3 is TGTGCCAGCAGTGATCAACAGTGGCTTTCGATTTTTTTCTACGAGCAGTACGTC. Protein: CASSDQQWLSIFFYEQYV.